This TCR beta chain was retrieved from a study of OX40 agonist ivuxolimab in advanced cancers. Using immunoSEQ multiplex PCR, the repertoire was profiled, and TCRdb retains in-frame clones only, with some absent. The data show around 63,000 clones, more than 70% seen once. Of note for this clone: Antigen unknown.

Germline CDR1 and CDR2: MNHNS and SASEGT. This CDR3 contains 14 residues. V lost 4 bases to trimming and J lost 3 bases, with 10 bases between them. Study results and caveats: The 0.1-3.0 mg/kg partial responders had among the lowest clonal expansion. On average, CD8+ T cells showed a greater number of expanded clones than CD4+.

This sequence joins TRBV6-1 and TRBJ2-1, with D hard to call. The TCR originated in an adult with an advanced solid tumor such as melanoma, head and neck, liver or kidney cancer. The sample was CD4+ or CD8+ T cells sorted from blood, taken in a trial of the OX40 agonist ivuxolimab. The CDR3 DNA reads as TGTGCCAGCAGTGTGGACGGCCGCTACAATGAGCAGTTCTTC. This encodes CASSVDGRYNEQFF.